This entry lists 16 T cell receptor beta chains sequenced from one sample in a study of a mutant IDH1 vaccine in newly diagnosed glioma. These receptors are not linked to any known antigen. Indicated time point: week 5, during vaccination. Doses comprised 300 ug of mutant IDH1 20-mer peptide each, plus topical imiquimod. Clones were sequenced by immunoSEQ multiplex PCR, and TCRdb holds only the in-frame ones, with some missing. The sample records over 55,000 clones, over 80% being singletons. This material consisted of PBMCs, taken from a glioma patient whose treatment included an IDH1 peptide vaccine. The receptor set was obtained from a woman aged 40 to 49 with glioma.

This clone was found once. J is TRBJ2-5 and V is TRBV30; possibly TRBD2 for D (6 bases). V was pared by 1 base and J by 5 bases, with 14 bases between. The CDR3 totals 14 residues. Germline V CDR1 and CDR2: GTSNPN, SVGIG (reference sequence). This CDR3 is CAWSASGGGETQYF. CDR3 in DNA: TGTGCCTGGAGTGCAAGCGGAGGAGGGGAGACCCAGTACTTC.

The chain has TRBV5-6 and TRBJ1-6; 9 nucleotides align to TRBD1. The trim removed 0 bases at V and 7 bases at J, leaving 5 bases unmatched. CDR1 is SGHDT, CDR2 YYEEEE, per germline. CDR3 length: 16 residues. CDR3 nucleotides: TGTGCCAGCAGCTTGGGGACAGGGGTAGGGAATTCACCCCTCCACTTT. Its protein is CASSLGTGVGNSPLHF. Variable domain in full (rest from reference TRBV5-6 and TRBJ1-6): DAGVTQSPTHLIKTRGQQVTLRCSPKSGHDTVSWYQQALGQGPQFIFQYYEEEERQRGNFPDRFSGHQFPNYSSELNVNALLLGDSALYLCASSLGTGVGNSPLHFGNGTRLTVT.

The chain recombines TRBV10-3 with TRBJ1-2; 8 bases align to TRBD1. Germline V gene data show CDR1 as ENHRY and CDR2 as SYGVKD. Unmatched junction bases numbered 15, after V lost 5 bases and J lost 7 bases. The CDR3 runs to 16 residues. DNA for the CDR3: TGTGCCATCAGTTTAACCGGGACAGGCCCCAGCAGTGGCTACACCTTC. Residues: CAISLTGTGPSSGYTF.

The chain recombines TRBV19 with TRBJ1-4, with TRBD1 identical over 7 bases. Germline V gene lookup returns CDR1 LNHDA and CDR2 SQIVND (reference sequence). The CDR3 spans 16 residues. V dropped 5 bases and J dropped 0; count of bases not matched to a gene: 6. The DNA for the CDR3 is TGTGCCAGTAGTCTGGCTGGGACAGCAACTAATGAAAAACTGTTTTTT. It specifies CASSLAGTATNEKLFF.

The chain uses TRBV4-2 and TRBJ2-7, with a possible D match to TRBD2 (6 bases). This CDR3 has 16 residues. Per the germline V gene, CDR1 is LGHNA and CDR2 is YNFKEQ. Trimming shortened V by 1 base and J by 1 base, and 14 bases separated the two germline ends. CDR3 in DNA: TGTGCCAGCAGCCAAGGGACCGGAGGGGCTTCCTACGAGCAGTACTTC. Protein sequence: CASSQGTGGASYEQYF.

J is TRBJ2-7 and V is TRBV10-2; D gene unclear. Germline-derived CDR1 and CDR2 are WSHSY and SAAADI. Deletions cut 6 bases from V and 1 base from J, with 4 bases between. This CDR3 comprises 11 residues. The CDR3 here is CASRGSYEQYF. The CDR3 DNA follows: TGCGCCAGCAGGGGGTCCTACGAGCAGTACTTC.

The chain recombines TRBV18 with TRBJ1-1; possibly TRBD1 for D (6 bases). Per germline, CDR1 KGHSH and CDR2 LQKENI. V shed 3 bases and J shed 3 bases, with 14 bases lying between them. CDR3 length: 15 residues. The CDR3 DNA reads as TGTGCCAGCTCACCGTCGGGGGCCGTGTACACTGAAGCTTTCTTT. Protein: CASSPSGAVYTEAFF.

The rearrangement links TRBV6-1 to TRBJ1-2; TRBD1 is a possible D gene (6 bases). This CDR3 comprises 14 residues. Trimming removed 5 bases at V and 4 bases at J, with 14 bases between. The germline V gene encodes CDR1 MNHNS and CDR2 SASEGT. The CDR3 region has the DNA TGTGCCAGCAGTTTGCAGGGGTGGGGCTATGGCTACACCTTC. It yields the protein CASSLQGWGYGYTF.

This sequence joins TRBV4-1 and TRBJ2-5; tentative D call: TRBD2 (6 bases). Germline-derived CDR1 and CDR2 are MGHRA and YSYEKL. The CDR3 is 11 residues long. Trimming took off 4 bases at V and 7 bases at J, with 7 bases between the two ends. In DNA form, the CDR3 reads TGCGCCAGCAGCCTGCGGGGGACCCAGTACTTC. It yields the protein CASSLRGTQYF.

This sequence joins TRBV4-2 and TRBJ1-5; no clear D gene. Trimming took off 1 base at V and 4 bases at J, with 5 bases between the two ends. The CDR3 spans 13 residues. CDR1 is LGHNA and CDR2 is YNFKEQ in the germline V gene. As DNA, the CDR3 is TGTGCCAGCAGCCAAGGCCAGAATCAGCCCCAGCATTTT. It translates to CASSQGQNQPQHF.

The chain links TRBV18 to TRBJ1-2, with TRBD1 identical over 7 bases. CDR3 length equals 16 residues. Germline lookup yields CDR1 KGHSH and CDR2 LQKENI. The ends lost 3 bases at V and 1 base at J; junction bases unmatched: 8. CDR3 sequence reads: CASSPSGTVGNYGYTF. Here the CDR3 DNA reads TGTGCCAGCTCACCCTCCGGGACAGTTGGTAACTATGGCTACACCTTC. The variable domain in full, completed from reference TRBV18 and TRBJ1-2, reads NAGVMQNPRHLVRRRGQEARLRCSPMKGHSHVYWYRQLPEEGLKFMVYLQKENIIDESGMPKERFSAEFPKEGPSILRIQQVVRGDSAAYFCASSPSGTVGNYGYTFGSGTRLTVV.

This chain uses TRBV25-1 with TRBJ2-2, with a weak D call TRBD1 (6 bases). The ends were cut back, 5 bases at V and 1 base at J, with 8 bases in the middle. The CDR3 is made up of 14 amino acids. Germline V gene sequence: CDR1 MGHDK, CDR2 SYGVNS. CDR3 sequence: CASSLTGNTGELFF. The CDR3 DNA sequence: TGTGCCAGCAGTTTGACAGGGAACACCGGGGAGCTGTTTTTT.

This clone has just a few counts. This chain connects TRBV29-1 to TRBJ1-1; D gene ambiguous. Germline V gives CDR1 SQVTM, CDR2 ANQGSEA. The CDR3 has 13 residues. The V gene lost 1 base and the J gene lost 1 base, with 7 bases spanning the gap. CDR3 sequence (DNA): TGCAGCGTTGAAGGAACGGGGAACACTGAAGCTTTCTTT. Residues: CSVEGTGNTEAFF.

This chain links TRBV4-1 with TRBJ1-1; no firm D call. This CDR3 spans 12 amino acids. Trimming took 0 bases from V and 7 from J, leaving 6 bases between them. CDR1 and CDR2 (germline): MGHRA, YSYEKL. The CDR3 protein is CASSQDFSEAFF. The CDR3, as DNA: TGCGCCAGCAGCCAAGATTTTAGTGAAGCTTTCTTT.

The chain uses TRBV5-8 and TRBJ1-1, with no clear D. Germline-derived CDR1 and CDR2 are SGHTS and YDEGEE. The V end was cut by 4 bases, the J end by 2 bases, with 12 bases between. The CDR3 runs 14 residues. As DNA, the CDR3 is TGTGCCAGCAGCGATGACAACATCAACACTGAAGCTTTCTTT. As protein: CASSDDNINTEAFF. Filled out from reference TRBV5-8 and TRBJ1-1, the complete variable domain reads EAGVTQSPTHLIKTRGQQATLRCSPISGHTSVYWYQQALGLGLQFLLWYDEGEERNRGNFPPRFSGRQFPNYSSELNVNALELEDSALYLCASSDDNINTEAFFGQGTRLTVV.

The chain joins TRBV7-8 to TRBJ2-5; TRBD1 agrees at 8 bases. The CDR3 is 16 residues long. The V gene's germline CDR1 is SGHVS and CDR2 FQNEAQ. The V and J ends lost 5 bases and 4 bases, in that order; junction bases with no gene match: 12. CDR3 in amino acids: CASSPVAGGIGETQYF. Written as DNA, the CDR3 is TGTGCCAGCAGCCCAGTGGCAGGGGGCATTGGAGAGACCCAGTACTTC.